The clone carrying this T cell receptor beta chain has only a few counts. The sample is drawn from a study of patients and donors after allogeneic stem cell transplantation. The CDR3 runs to 15 residues. V was shortened by 7 bases and J by 1 base, with 16 bases between the two germline ends. CDR1 MNHNS and CDR2 SASEGT come from the germline V gene. TCRdb called the RT-PCR reads again in MiXCR, with one record for every CDR3 protein. This table has some 880,000 distinct CDR3 sequences, roughly 18% appearing once. The specimen was blood, either unsorted or a sorted T cell fraction (not recorded which). The TCR comes from a human donor who was either an allogeneic HSCT recipient or a stem cell or donor lymphocyte infusion donor (not recorded which). It is not recorded whose cells these are; they may come from a transplant donor. This sequence joins TRBV6-1 and TRBJ1-2; possible D gene TRBD1, 6 bases. CDR3 in amino acids: CASTKGTSINYGYTF. The CDR3 DNA sequence: TGTGCCAGCACCAAAGGGACATCAATTAACTATGGCTACACCTTC.